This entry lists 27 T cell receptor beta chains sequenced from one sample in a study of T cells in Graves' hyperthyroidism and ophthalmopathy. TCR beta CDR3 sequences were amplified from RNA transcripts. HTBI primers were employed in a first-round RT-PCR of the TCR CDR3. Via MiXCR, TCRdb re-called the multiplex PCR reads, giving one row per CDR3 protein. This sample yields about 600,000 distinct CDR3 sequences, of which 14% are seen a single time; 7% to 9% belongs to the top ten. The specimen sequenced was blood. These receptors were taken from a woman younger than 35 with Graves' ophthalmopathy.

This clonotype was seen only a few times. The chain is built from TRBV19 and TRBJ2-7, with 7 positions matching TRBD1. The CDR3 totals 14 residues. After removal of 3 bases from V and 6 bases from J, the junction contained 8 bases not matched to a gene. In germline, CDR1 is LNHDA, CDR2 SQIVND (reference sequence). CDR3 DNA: TGTGCCAGTAGTATCGGACAGGCCATGGGCGAGCAGTACTTC. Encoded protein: CASSIGQAMGEQYF.

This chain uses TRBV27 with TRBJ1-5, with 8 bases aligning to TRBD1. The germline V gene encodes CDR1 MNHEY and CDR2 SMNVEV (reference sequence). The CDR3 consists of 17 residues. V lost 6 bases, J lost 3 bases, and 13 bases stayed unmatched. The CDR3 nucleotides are TGTGCCAGCAGCCCCGGGACAGGCCGAATTTTCAATCAGCCCCAGCATTTT. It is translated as CASSPGTGRIFNQPQHF.

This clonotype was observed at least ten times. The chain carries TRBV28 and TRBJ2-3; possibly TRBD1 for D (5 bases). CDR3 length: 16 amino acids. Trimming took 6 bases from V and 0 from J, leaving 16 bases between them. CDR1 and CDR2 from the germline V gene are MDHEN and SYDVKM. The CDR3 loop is CASSSVDTASTDTQYF. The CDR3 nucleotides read TGTGCCAGCAGCTCCGTGGACACCGCTAGCACAGATACGCAGTATTTT. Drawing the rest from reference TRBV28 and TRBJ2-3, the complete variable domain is DVKVTQSSRYLVKRTGEKVFLECVQDMDHENMFWYRQDPGLGLRLIYFSYDVKMKEKGDIPEGYSVSREKKERFSLILESASTNQTSMYLCASSSVDTASTDTQYFGPGTRLTVL.

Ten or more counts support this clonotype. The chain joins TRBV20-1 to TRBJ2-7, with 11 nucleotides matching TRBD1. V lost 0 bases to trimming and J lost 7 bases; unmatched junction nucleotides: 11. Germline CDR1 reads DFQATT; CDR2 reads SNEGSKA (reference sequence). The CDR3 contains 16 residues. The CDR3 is CSARDHGTGGDWEQYF. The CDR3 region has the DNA TGCAGTGCTAGAGATCACGGGACAGGGGGGGACTGGGAGCAGTACTTC.

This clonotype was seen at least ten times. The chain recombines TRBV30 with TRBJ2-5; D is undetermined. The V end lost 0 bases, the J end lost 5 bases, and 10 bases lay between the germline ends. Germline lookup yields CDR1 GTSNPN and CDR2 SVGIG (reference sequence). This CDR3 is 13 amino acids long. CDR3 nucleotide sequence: TGTGCCTGGAGTGTACAAAGCAGGGAGACCCAGTACTTC. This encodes CAWSVQSRETQYF.

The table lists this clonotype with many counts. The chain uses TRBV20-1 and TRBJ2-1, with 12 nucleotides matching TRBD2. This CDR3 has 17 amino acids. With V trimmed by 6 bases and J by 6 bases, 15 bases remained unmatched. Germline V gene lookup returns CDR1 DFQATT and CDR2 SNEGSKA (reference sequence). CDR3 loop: CSAQAPSGRALGNEQFF. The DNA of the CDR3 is TGCAGTGCCCAAGCCCCTAGCGGGAGGGCCCTCGGCAATGAGCAGTTCTTC.

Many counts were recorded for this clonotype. The CDR3 loop is CASSLASGGATSYEQYF. The CDR3 bases are TGTGCCAGCAGTTTAGCGTCCGGCGGGGCCACCTCCTACGAGCAGTACTTC. This chain links TRBV12-3 or TRBV12-4 with TRBJ2-7, with D perhaps TRBD2 (6 bases). This CDR3 comprises 17 residues. V shed 0 bases and J shed 0 bases, with 15 bases lying between them.

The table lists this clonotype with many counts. CDR3 loop: CSVEESVEAFF. The CDR3 DNA follows: TGCAGCGTTGAAGAGTCAGTCGAAGCTTTCTTT. V gene TRBV29-1 combines with J gene TRBJ1-1; D gene ambiguous. Trimming stripped 0 bases from V and 8 bases from J, with 7 bases between. The germline V gene encodes CDR1 SQVTM and CDR2 ANQGSEA. The CDR3 contains 11 residues.

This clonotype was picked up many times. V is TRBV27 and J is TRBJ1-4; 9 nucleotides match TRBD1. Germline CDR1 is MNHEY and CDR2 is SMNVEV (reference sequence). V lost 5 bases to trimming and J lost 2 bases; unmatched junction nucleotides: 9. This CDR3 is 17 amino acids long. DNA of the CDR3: TGTGCCAGCAGTCTGGGGACAGGGAGGGATACTAATGAAAAACTGTTTTTT. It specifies CASSLGTGRDTNEKLFF.

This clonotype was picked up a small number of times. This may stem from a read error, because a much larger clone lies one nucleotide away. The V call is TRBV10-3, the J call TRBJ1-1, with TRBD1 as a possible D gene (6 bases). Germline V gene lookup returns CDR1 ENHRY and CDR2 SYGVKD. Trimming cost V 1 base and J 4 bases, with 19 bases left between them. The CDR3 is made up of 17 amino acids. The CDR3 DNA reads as TGTGCCATCAGTGAGTTAGCGAGCGGGGGCATGAGCACTGAAGCTTTCTTT. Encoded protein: CAISELASGGMSTEAFF.

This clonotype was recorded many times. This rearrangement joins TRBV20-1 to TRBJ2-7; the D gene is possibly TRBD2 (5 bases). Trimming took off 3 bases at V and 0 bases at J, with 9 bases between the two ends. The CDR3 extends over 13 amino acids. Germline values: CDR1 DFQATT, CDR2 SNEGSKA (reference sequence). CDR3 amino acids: CSASQGSSYEQYF. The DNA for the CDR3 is TGCAGTGCTAGCCAAGGGAGCTCCTACGAGCAGTACTTC.

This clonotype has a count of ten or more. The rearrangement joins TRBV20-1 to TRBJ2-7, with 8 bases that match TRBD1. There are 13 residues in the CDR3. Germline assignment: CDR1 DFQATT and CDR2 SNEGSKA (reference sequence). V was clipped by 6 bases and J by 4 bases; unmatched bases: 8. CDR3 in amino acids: CSAKLQGVYEQYF. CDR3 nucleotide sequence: TGCAGTGCGAAATTACAGGGGGTGTACGAGCAGTACTTC.

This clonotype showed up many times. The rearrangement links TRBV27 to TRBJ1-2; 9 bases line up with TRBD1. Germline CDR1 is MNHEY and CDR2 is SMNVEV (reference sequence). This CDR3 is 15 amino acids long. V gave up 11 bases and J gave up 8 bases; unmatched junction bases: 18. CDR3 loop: CASQSRGQGEPGYTF. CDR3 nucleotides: TGTGCCTCCCAGTCGAGGGGACAGGGAGAGCCCGGCTACACCTTC.

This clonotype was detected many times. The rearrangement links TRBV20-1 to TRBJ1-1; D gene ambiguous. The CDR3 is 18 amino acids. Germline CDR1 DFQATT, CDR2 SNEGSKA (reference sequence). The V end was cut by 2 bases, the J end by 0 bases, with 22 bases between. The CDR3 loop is CSARPSFVTVAMNTEAFF. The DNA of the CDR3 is TGCAGTGCTAGACCCTCATTTGTGACGGTCGCTATGAACACTGAAGCTTTCTTT.

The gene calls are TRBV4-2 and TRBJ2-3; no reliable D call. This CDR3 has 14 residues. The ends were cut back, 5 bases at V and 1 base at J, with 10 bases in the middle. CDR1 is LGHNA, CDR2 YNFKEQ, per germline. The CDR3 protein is CASSAAVGTDTQYF. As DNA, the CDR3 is TGTGCCAGCAGCGCGGCCGTGGGCACAGATACGCAGTATTTT.

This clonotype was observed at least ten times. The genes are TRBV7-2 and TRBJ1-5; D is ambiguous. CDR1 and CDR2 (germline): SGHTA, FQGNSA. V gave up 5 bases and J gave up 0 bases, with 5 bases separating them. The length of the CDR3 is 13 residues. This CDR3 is CASSGNSNQPQHF. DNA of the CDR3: TGTGCCAGCAGCGGAAATAGCAATCAGCCCCAGCATTTT.

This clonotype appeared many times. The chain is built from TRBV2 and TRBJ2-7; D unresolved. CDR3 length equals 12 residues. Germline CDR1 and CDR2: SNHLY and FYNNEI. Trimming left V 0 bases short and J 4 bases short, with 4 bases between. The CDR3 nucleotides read TGTGCCAGCAGTGAAGCGGGGTACGAGCAGTACTTC. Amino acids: CASSEAGYEQYF.

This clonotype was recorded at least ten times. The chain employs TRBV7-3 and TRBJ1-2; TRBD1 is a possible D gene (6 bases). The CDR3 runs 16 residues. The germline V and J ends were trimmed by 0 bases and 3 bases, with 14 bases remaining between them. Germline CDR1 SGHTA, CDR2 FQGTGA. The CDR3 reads CASSLTGSDSHYGYTF. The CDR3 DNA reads TGTGCCAGCAGCTTAACAGGCTCGGACAGTCACTATGGCTACACCTTC.

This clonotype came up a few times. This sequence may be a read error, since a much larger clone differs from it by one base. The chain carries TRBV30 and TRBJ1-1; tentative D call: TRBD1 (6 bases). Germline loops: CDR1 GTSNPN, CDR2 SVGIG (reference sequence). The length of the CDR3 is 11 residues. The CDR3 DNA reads TGTGTCTGGACCTTACAGGGAGGGGCTTTCTTT. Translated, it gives CVWTLQGGAFF.

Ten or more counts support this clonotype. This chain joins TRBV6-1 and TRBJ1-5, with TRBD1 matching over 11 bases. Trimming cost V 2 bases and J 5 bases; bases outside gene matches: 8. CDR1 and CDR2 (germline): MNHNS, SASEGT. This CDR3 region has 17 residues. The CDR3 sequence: CASSESQDRGQDQPQHF. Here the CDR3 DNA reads TGTGCCAGCAGTGAATCCCAGGACAGGGGGCAGGATCAGCCCCAGCATTTT.

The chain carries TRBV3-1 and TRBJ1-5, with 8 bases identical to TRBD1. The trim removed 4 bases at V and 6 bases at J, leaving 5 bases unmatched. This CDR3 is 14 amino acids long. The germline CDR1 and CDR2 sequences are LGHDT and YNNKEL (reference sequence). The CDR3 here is CASSLRTGTQPQHF. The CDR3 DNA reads TGTGCCAGCAGCCTCCGGACAGGGACTCAGCCCCAGCATTTT.

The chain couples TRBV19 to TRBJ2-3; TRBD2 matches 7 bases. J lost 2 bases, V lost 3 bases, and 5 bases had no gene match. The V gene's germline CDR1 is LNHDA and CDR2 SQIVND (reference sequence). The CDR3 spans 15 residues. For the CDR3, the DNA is TGTGCCAGTAGTATTGTGGGAGGGCCCACAGATACGCAGTATTTT. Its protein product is CASSIVGGPTDTQYF.

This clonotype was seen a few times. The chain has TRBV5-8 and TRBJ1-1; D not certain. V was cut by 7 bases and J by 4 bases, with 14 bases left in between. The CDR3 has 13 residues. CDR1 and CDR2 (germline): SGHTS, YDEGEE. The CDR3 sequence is CASSTRRSTEAFF. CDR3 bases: TGTGCCAGCTCGACCAGACGGAGCACTGAAGCTTTCTTT.

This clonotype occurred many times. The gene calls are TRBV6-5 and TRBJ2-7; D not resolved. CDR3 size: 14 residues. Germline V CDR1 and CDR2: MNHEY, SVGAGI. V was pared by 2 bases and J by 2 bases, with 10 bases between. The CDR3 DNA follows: TGTGCCAGCAGTTACGGAGACGGTACCTACGAGCAGTACTTC. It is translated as CASSYGDGTYEQYF.

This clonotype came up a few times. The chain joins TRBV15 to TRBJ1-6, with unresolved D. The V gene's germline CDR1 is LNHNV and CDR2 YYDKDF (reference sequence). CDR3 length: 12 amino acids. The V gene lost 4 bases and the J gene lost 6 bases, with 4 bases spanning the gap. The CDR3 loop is CATSKTNSPLHF. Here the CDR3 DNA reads TGTGCCACCAGCAAAACTAATTCACCCCTCCACTTT.

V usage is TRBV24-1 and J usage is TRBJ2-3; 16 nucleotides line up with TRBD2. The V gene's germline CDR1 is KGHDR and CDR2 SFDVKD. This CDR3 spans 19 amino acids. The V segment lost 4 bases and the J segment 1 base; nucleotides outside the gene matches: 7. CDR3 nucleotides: TGTGCCACCAGTGACCCTGGGACTAGCGGGAGGGCCGGCACAGATACGCAGTATTTT. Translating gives CATSDPGTSGRAGTDTQYF.

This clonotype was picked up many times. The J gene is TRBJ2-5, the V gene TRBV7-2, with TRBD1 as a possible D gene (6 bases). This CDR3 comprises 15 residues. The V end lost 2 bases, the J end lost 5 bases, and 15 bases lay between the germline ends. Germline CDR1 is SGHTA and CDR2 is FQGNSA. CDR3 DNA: TGTGCCAGCAGCTTATTAGGGGGATCCCCCGAGACCCAGTACTTC. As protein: CASSLLGGSPETQYF.